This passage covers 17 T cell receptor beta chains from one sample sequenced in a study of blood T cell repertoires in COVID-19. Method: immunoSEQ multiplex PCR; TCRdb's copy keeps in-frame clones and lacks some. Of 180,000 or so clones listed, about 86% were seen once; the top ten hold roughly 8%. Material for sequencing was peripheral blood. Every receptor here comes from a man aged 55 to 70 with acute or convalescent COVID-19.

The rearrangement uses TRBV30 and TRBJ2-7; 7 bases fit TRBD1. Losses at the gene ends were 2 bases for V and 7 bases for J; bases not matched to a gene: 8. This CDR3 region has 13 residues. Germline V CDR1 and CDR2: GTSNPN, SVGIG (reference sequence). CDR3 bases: TGTGCCTGGAGTACCGGGACAGTTAGTGAGCAGTACTTC. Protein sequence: CAWSTGTVSEQYF.

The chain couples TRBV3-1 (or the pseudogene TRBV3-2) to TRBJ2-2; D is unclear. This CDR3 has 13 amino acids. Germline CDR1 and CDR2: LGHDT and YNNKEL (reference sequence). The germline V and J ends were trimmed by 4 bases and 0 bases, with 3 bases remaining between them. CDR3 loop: CASSLANTGELFF. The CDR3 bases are TGTGCCAGCAGCCTCGCGAACACCGGGGAGCTGTTTTTT.

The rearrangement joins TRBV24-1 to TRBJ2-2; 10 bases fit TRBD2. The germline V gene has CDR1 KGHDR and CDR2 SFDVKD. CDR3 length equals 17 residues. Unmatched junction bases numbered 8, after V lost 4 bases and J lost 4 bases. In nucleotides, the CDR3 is TGTGCCACCAGTGACCGACCGGGACTAGCGTTCACCGGGGAGCTGTTTTTT. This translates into CATSDRPGLAFTGELFF.

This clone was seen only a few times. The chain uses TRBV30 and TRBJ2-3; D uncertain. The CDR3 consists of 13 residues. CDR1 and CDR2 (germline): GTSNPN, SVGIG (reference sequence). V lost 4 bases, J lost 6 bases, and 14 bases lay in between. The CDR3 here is CAWTGVSRDTQYF. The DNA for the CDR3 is TGTGCCTGGACTGGAGTATCGAGGGATACGCAGTATTTT.

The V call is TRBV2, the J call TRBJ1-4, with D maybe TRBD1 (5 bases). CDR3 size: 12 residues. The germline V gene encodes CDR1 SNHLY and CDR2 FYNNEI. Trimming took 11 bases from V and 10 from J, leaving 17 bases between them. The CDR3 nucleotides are TGTGCCGGACATACCTCCGGGGGAAAACTGTTTTTT. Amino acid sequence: CAGHTSGGKLFF.

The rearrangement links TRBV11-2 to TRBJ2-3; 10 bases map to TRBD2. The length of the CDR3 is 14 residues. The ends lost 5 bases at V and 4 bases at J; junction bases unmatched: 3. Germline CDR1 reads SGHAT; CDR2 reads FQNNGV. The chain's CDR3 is CASSLAGAPDTQYF. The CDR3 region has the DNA TGTGCCAGCAGCCTAGCGGGAGCGCCAGATACGCAGTATTTT.

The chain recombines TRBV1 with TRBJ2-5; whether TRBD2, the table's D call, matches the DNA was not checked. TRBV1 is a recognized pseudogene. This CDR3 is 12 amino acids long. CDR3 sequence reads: CTSSQDGETQYF. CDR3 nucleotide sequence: TGCACCAGCAGCCAAGACGGGGAGACCCAGTACTTC.

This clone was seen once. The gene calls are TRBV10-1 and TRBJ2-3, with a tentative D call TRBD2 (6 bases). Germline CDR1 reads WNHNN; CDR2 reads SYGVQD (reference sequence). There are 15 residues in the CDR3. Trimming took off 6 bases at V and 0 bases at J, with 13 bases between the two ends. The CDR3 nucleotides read TGCGCCAGCAGCCCCGGGACTTCCAGCACAGATACGCAGTATTTT. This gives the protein CASSPGTSSTDTQYF.

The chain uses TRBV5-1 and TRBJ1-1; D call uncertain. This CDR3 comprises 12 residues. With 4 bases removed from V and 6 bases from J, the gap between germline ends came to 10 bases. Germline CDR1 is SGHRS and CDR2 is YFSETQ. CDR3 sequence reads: CASSPGVPEAFF. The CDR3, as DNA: TGCGCCAGCAGCCCGGGAGTGCCTGAAGCTTTCTTT. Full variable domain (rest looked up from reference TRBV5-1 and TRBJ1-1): KAGVTQTPRYLIKTRGQQVTLSCSPISGHRSVSWYQQTPGQGLQFLFEYFSETQRNKGNFPGRFSGRQFSNSRSEMNVSTLELGDSALYLCASSPGVPEAFFGQGTRLTVV.

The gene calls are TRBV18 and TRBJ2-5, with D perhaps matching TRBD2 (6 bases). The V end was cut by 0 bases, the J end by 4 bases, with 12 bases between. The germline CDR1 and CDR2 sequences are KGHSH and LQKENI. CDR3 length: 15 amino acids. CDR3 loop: CASSPPGGRSETQYF. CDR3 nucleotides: TGTGCCAGCTCACCACCGGGAGGTCGGTCAGAGACCCAGTACTTC.

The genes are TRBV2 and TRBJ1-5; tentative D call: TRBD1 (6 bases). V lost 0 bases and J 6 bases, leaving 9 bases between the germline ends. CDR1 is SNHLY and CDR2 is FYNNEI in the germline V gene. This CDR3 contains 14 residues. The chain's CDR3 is CASSEAQGIQPQHF. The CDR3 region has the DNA TGTGCCAGCAGTGAAGCACAGGGTATTCAGCCCCAGCATTTT.

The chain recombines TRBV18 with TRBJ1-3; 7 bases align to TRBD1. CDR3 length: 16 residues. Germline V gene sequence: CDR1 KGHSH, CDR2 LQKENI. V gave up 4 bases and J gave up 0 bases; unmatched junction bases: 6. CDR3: CASSHTGDHSGNTIYF. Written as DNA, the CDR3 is TGTGCCAGCTCACATACAGGGGACCACTCTGGAAACACCATATATTTT.

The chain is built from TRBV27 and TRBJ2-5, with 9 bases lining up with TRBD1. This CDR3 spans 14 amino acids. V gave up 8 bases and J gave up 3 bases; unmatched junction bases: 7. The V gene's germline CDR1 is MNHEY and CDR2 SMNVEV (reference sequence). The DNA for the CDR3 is TGTGCCAGCGGACAACAGGGGGCGGAAGAGACCCAGTACTTC. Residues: CASGQQGAEETQYF.

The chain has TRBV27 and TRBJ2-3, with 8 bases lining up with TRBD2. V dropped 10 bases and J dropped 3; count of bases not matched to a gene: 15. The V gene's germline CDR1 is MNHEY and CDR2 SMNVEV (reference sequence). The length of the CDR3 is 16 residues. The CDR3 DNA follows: TGTGCCAACACTGGTCCGATCGGGGGGGCGACAGATACGCAGTATTTT. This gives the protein CANTGPIGGATDTQYF.

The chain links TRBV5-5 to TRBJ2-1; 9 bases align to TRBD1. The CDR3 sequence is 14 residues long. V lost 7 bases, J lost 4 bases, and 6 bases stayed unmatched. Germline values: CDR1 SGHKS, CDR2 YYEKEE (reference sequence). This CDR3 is CASERGTGYNEQFF. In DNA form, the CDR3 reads TGTGCCAGCGAGAGAGGGACAGGGTACAATGAGCAGTTCTTC.

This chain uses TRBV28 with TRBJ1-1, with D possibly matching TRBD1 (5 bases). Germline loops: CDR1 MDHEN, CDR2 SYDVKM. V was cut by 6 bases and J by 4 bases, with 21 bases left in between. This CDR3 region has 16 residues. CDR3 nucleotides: TGTGCCAGCAGCTTTCCACGGGGGGGAATAGGCACTGAAGCTTTCTTT. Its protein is CASSFPRGGIGTEAFF.

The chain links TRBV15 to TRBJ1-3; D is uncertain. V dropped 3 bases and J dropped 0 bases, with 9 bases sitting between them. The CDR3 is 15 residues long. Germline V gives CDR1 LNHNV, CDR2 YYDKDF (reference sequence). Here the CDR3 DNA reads TGTGCCACCAGCAGGGCAGTTCACTCTGGAAACACCATATATTTT. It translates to CATSRAVHSGNTIYF.